This entry concerns a single TCR beta chain. The antigen remains unidentified. TCRdb reanalysed the 5' RACE reads using MiXCR and keeps one entry per CDR3 protein. The sample has over 130,000 distinct CDR3 sequences; approximately 44% are singletons. The source of the sample is a study of CD8 T cells in ankylosing spondylitis. The germline V gene encodes CDR1 SGHRS and CDR2 YFSETQ. The CDR3 is made up of 13 amino acids. Trimming removed 5 bases at V and 4 bases at J, with 12 bases between. Study observations and caveats: Prior literature has documented some motif variants in synovial fluid and blood from reactive arthritis.

The source material was synovial fluid, either unsorted or a sorted T cell fraction (not recorded which). The V gene is TRBV5-1, the J gene TRBJ1-2, with D unresolved. The sequence derives from a male donor with ankylosing spondylitis. DNA for the CDR3: TGCGCCAGCAGACAAACAGTGCCCTATGGCTACACCTTC. Amino acid sequence: CASRQTVPYGYTF.